Each of the 8 T cell receptor beta chains below was sequenced from the same sample in a study of T-cell reconstitution after alpha-beta-depleted transplantation in children. It was with unique molecular identifiers that the TCRbeta library was prepared. TCRdb fed the PCR reads into MiXCR, producing one record per CDR3 protein. Of 140,000 to 150,000 distinct CDR3 sequences detected, around 10% appear once; the ten largest clones hold around 18%. Specimen: PBMCs, mostly from graft donor cells, collected 180 days after TCRalphabeta/CD19-depleted stem cell transplant. These TCRs come from a female patient between 2 and 15 years old who had a stem cell transplant for congenital amegakaryocytic thrombocytopenia, so the T cells may come from the graft donor.

This clonotype was seen ten or more times. The V and J genes are TRBV4-1 and TRBJ2-7; D may be TRBD2 (6 bases). This CDR3 is 15 amino acids long. CDR1 MGHRA and CDR2 YSYEKL come from the germline V gene. Trimming took off 1 base at V and 3 bases at J, with 13 bases between the two ends. CDR3 coding DNA: TGCGCCAGCAGCCAAGCACAGCGGGCGGACTACGAGCAGTACTTC. It encodes CASSQAQRADYEQYF.

The sample holds many counts of this clonotype. The chain is built from TRBV29-1 and TRBJ2-7; TRBD2 is a possible D gene (6 bases). CDR3 length: 13 residues. V was pared by 7 bases and J by 0 bases, with 13 bases between. CDR1 SQVTM and CDR2 ANQGSEA come from the germline V gene. The CDR3 DNA reads as TGCAGCGCAGGTGGGACTTTCTCCTACGAGCAGTACTTC. Amino acids: CSAGGTFSYEQYF.

Ten or more counts support this clonotype. V gene TRBV28 combines with J gene TRBJ1-1; D call uncertain. Deletions cut 2 bases from V and 4 bases from J, with 14 bases between. Per germline, CDR1 MDHEN and CDR2 SYDVKM. The CDR3 consists of 15 residues. The DNA of the CDR3 is TGTGCCAGCAGTTTAACGGCCAGAGTGGGCACTGAAGCTTTCTTT. Translation: CASSLTARVGTEAFF.

This clonotype was seen ten or more times. The V gene is TRBV18, the J gene TRBJ2-2, with D possibly TRBD2 on 6 matching bases. Germline-derived CDR1 and CDR2 are KGHSH and LQKENI. V lost 4 bases and J 2 bases, leaving 8 bases between the germline ends. CDR3 length equals 14 residues. This CDR3 is CASSRGANTGELFF. CDR3 nucleotide sequence: TGTGCCAGCTCACGCGGGGCTAACACCGGGGAGCTGTTTTTT.

This clonotype was observed a handful of times. The chain joins TRBV20-1 to TRBJ1-6; D remains ambiguous. Trimming removed 6 bases at V and 2 bases at J, with 17 bases between. The CDR3 covers 16 residues. Germline loops: CDR1 DFQATT, CDR2 SNEGSKA (reference sequence). CDR3 region: CSAGPRAGTYNSPLHF. For the CDR3, the DNA is TGCAGTGCCGGTCCTCGTGCCGGGACCTATAATTCACCCCTCCACTTT.

At least ten counts were recorded for this clonotype. J is TRBJ2-5 and V is TRBV3-1; D remains ambiguous. The CDR3 is made up of 15 amino acids. Per the germline V gene, CDR1 is LGHDT and CDR2 is YNNKEL (reference sequence). V shed 0 bases and J shed 2 bases, with 10 bases lying between them. The CDR3 nucleotides are TGTGCCAGCAGCCAAGATCTTGCCAGACAAGAGACCCAGTACTTC. Amino acids: CASSQDLARQETQYF.

This clonotype was recorded at least ten times. In nucleotides, the CDR3 is TGCAGCGTTGGTGGGACATTGACGACTGAAGCTTTCTTT. Translation gives CSVGGTLTTEAFF. The chain recombines TRBV29-1 with TRBJ1-1; weak D call: TRBD1 (6 bases). The V gene lost 4 bases and the J gene lost 5 bases, with 14 bases spanning the gap. CDR1 and CDR2 (germline): SQVTM, ANQGSEA. The CDR3 consists of 13 residues.

In this sample, this clonotype turned up many times. The chain employs TRBV5-1 and TRBJ2-1; the match to TRBD1 covers 7 bases. The V and J ends lost 0 bases and 5 bases, in that order; junction bases with no gene match: 8. CDR1 and CDR2 (germline): SGHRS, YFSETQ. The CDR3 loop spans 16 amino acids. Here the CDR3 reads CASSLEQTGQNNEQFF. DNA for the CDR3: TGCGCCAGCAGCTTGGAACAGACAGGGCAGAACAATGAGCAGTTCTTC.